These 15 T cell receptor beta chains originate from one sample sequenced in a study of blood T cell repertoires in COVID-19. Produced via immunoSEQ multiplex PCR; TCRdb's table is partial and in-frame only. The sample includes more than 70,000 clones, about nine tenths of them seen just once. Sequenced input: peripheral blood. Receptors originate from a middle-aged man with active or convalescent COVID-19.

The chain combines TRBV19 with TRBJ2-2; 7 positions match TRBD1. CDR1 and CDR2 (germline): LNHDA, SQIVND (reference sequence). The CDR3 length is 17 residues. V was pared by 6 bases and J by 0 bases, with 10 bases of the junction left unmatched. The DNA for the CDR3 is TGTGCCAGTAGCGAACAGGGGTGGAACCCGAACACCGGGGAGCTGTTTTTT. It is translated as CASSEQGWNPNTGELFF.

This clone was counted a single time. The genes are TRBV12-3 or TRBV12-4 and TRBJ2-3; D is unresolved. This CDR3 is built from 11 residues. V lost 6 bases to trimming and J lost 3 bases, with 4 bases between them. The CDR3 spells CASSQTDTQYF. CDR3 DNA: TGTGCCAGCAGCCAGACAGATACGCAGTATTTT.

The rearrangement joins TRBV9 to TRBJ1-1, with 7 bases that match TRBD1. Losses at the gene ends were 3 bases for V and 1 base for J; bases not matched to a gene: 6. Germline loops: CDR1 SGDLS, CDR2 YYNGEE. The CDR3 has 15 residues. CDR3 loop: CASSGLTGRNTEAFF. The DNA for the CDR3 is TGTGCCAGCAGCGGATTGACAGGGAGGAACACTGAAGCTTTCTTT. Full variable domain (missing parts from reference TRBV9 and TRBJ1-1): DSGVTQTPKHLITATGQRVTLRCSPRSGDLSVYWYQQSLDQGLQFLIQYYNGEERAKGNILERFSAQQFPDLHSELNLSSLELGDSALYFCASSGLTGRNTEAFFGQGTRLTVV.

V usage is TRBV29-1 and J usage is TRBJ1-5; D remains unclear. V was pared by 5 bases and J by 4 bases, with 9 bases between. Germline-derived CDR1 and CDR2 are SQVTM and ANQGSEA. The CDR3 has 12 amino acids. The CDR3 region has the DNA TGCAGCGTTCTCGGAGAAAATCAGCCCCAGCATTTT. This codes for CSVLGENQPQHF.

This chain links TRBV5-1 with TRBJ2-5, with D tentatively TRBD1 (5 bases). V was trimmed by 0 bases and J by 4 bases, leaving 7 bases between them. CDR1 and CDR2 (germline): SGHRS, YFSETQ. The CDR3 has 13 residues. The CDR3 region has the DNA TGCGCCAGCAGCTTGGGGCAGGGAGAGACCCAGTACTTC. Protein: CASSLGQGETQYF.

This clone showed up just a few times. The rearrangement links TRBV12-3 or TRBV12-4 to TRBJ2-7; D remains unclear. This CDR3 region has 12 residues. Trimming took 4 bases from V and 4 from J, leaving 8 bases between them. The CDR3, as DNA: TGTGCCAGCAGTTCCGTCCGGTACGAGCAGTACTTC. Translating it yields CASSSVRYEQYF.

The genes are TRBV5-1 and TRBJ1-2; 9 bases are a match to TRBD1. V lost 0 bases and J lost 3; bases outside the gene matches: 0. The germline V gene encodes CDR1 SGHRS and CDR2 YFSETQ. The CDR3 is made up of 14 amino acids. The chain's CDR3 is CASSLGTGDYGYTF. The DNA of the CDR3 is TGCGCCAGCAGCTTGGGGACAGGGGACTATGGCTACACCTTC. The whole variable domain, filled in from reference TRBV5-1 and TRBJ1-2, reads KAGVTQTPRYLIKTRGQQVTLSCSPISGHRSVSWYQQTPGQGLQFLFEYFSETQRNKGNFPGRFSGRQFSNSRSEMNVSTLELGDSALYLCASSLGTGDYGYTFGSGTRLTVV.

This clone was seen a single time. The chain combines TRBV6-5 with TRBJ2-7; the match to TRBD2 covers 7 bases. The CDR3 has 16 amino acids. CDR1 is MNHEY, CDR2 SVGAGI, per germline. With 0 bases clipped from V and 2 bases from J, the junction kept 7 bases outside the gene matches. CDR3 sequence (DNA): TGTGCCAGCAGTTACTCGGGGAGCGGGGCGACCTACGAGCAGTACTTC. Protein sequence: CASSYSGSGATYEQYF.

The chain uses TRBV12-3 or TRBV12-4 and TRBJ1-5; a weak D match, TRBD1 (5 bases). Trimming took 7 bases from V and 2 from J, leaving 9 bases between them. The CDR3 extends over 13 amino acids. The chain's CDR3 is CASNQGGNQPQHF. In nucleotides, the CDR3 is TGTGCCAGCAATCAGGGTGGCAATCAGCCCCAGCATTTT.

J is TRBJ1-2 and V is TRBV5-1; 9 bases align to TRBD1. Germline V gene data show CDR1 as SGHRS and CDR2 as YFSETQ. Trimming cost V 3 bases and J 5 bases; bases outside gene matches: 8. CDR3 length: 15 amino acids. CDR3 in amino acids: CASSWGDRDVYGYTF. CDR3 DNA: TGCGCCAGCAGCTGGGGGGACAGGGATGTTTATGGCTACACCTTC.

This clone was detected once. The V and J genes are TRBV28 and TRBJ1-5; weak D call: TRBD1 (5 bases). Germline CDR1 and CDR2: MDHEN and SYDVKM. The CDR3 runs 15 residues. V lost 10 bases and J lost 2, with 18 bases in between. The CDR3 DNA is TGTGCCACCGACCCCCAGGGAGGGGGCAATCAGCCCCAGCATTTT. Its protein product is CATDPQGGGNQPQHF.

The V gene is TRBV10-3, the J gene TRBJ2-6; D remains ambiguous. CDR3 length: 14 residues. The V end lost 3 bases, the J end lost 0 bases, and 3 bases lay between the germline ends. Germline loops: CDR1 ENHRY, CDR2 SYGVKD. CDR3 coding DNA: TGTGCCATCAGTGACGGCTCTGGGGCCAACGTCCTGACTTTC. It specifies CAISDGSGANVLTF.

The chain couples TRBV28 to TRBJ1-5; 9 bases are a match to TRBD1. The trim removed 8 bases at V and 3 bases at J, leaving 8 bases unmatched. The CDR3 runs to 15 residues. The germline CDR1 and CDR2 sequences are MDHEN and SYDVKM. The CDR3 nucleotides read TGTGCCAGCCTGGTCGGACAGGGGTACAATCAGCCCCAGCATTTT. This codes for CASLVGQGYNQPQHF.

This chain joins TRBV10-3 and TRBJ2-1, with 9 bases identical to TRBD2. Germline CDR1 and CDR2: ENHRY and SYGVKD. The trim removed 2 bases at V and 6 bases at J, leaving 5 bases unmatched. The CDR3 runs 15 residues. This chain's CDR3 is CAISEKRGDGNEQFF. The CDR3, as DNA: TGTGCCATCAGTGAGAAGCGGGGGGACGGCAATGAGCAGTTCTTC.

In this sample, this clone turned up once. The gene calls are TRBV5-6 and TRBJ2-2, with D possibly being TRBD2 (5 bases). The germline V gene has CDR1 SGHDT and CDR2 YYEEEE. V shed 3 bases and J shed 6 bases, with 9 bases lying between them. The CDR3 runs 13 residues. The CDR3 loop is CASSWERSGELFF. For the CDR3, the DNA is TGTGCCAGCAGCTGGGAGCGGTCCGGGGAGCTGTTTTTT.